These 4 T cell receptor beta chains share one sample of origin, sequenced in a study of blood T cell repertoires in COVID-19. Clones were read by immunoSEQ multiplex PCR, and TCRdb kept only the in-frame ones, dropping some. This table holds 200,000 to 250,000 clones, 85% to 90% found once. The sample comprised PBMCs or T cells enriched from blood (not recorded which). The source is a man in his forties or fifties who had been exposed to COVID-19.

The chain joins TRBV10-3 to TRBJ2-7, with 11 bases fitting TRBD1. Trimming took 0 bases from V and 7 from J; bases not matched to a gene: 8. Germline loops: CDR1 ENHRY, CDR2 SYGVKD. The length of the CDR3 is 16 residues. CDR3 sequence reads: CAISESWDRGSTEQYV. CDR3 DNA sequence: TGTGCCATCAGTGAGTCTTGGGACAGGGGGTCTACAGAGCAGTACGTC.

This clone was counted once. The V and J genes are TRBV6-5 and TRBJ1-2; 7 bases map to TRBD1. This CDR3 has 13 amino acids. The germline V gene encodes CDR1 MNHEY and CDR2 SVGAGI. The J segment lost 8 bases and the V segment lost 0 bases, leaving 3 bases of the junction unmatched. This CDR3 is CASSYSQGQGYTF. DNA for the CDR3: TGTGCCAGCAGTTACTCACAGGGGCAGGGCTACACCTTC.

The chain carries TRBV5-1 and TRBJ2-2; unclear D gene. Trimming took off 0 bases at V and 2 bases at J, with 5 bases between the two ends. Germline CDR1 reads SGHRS; CDR2 reads YFSETQ. The CDR3 runs to 14 residues. CDR3 loop: CASSLDYNTGELFF. The CDR3 coding sequence is TGCGCCAGCAGCTTGGACTATAACACCGGGGAGCTGTTTTTT.

The chain carries TRBV5-1 and TRBJ2-5; the match to TRBD1 covers 12 bases. Losses at the gene ends were 5 bases for V and 4 bases for J; bases not matched to a gene: 6. The CDR3 covers 15 residues. Germline V gene lookup returns CDR1 SGHRS and CDR2 YFSETQ. The CDR3 loop reads CASRSGTGGGETQYF. CDR3 DNA: TGCGCCAGCAGATCCGGGACAGGGGGCGGAGAGACCCAGTACTTC.